These 6 T cell receptor beta chains share one sample of origin, sequenced in a study of neurological immune-mediated disorders. TCRdb reprocessed the 5' RACE reads via MiXCR and lists one record per CDR3 protein. The repertoire has about 21,000 distinct CDR3 sequences, approximately 6.6% of them found once; the top ten carry less than 50%. Input material: CD8+ T cells from blood. These receptors were obtained from a man between 18 and 35 years old in good health.

This clonotype came up many times. The chain joins TRBV20-1 to TRBJ2-3; D not resolved. The germline CDR1 and CDR2 sequences are DFQATT and SNEGSKA (reference sequence). This CDR3 is built from 16 residues. V gave up 0 bases and J gave up 3 bases, with 16 bases separating them. The CDR3 loop is CSARDFGKDLTDTQYF. CDR3 DNA sequence: TGCAGTGCTAGAGATTTCGGTAAAGACCTTACAGATACGCAGTATTTT.

This clonotype was counted many times. This sequence joins TRBV28 and TRBJ2-5; 7 nucleotides match TRBD1. CDR3 size: 15 residues. After removal of 6 bases from V and 5 bases from J, the junction contained 12 bases not matched to a gene. The germline V gene has CDR1 MDHEN and CDR2 SYDVKM. The CDR3 DNA follows: TGTGCCAGCAGCCCGTCGACAGGGCTCCGCGAGACCCAGTACTTC. This codes for CASSPSTGLRETQYF.

This clonotype came up many times. The chain carries TRBV4-3 and TRBJ1-1; unclear D gene. The CDR3 extends over 16 amino acids. CDR1 and CDR2 (germline): LGHNA, YSLEER. V lost 0 bases to trimming and J lost 0 bases, with 11 bases between them. The CDR3 region has the DNA TGCGCCAGCAGCCAAGATCCTCGGGCGATGAACACTGAAGCTTTCTTT. Protein sequence: CASSQDPRAMNTEAFF.

This clonotype showed up many times. The V and J genes are TRBV7-9 and TRBJ1-1; possibly TRBD1 for D (6 bases). This CDR3 comprises 14 residues. V was clipped by 4 bases and J by 6 bases, with 15 bases between them. In germline, CDR1 is SEHNR, CDR2 FQNEAQ (reference sequence). The CDR3 spells CASSSPGERSEAFF. Written as DNA, the CDR3 is TGTGCCAGCAGCTCACCAGGGGAACGCTCTGAAGCTTTCTTT. Looking up the rest from reference TRBV7-9 and TRBJ1-1 gives the full variable domain: DTGVSQNPRHKITKRGQNVTFRCDPISEHNRLYWYRQTLGQGPEFLTYFQNEAQLEKSRLLSDRFSAERPKGSFSTLEIQRTEQGDSAMYLCASSSPGERSEAFFGQGTRLTVV.

This chain links TRBV27 with TRBJ1-5, with D perhaps TRBD1 (6 bases). Trimming shortened V by 1 base and J by 6 bases, and 19 bases separated the two germline ends. Germline V CDR1 and CDR2: MNHEY, SMNVEV (reference sequence). There are 17 residues in the CDR3. CDR3 sequence: CASSLFGQTGRGQPQHF. Here the CDR3 DNA reads TGTGCCAGCAGTTTATTCGGCCAAACAGGGAGGGGTCAGCCCCAGCATTTT.

Many counts were recorded for this clonotype. The chain carries TRBV9 and TRBJ1-1; no clear D gene. Germline V gene lookup returns CDR1 SGDLS and CDR2 YYNGEE. CDR3 length: 15 amino acids. Between the trimmed V and J ends, which lost 1 base and 7 bases, there was a span of 17 bases. As DNA, the CDR3 is TGTGCCAGCAGCGTATTGGGCAGCCGAACGAGTGAAGCTTTCTTT. Its translation is CASSVLGSRTSEAFF.